The 2 T cell receptor beta chains presented below share a single source sample, sequenced in a study of blood T cells in healthy people across ages. The use of a sample-barcoded 5' primer and a J-beta primer mix characterized a second PCR of roughly 6 to 11 cycles. TCRdb redid the calling of the 5' RACE reads with MiXCR, one entry per CDR3 protein. The sample shows 600,000 to 850,000 distinct CDR3 sequences, 20% to 30% of them seen only once. This same sample was also taken into another study, of T cells of mothers and their children.

Source material: blood. The receptors derive from a boy between 10 and 17 years old in good health.

This clonotype was picked up a small number of times. The chain combines TRBV28 with TRBJ2-6; D perhaps matches TRBD1 (6 bases). V lost 7 bases and J 3 bases, leaving 13 bases between the germline ends. Germline CDR1 is MDHEN and CDR2 is SYDVKM. The CDR3 runs to 15 residues. This CDR3 is CASNPRGFGANVLTF. CDR3 DNA sequence: TGTGCCAGCAACCCCAGGGGATTTGGGGCCAACGTCCTGACTTTC.

This clonotype was seen only a few times. The V call is TRBV7-2, the J call TRBJ2-3; 11 nucleotides match TRBD2. CDR1 SGHTA and CDR2 FQGNSA come from the germline V gene. The CDR3 totals 17 residues. J gave up 2 bases and V 4 bases, and 8 bases lay outside the gene matches. As DNA, the CDR3 is TGTGCCAGCAGCTCCTTTCTAGCGGGAGGCCCCACAGATACGCAGTATTTT. It codes for CASSSFLAGGPTDTQYF.